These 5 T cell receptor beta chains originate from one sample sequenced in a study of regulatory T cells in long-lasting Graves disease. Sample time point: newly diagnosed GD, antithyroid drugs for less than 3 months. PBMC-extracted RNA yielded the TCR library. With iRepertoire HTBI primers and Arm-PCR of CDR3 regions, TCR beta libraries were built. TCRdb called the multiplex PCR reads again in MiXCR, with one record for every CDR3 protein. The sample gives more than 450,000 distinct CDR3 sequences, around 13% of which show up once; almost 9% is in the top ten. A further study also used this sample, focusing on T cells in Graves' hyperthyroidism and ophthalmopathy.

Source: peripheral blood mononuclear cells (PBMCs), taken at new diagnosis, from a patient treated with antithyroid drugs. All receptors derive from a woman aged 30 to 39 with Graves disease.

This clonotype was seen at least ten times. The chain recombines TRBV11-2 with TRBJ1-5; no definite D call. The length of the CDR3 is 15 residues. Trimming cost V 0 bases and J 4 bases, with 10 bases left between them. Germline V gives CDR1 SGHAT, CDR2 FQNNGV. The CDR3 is CASSLDQIPNQPQHF. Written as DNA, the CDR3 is TGTGCCAGCAGCTTAGATCAGATACCTAATCAGCCCCAGCATTTT.

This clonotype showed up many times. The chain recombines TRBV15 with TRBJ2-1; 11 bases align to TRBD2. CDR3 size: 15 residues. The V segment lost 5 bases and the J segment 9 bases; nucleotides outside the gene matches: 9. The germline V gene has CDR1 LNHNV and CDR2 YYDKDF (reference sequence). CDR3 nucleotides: TGTGCCACCAGCTCCGAACTAGCGGGAGACACTGAGCAGTTCTTC. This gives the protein CATSSELAGDTEQFF.

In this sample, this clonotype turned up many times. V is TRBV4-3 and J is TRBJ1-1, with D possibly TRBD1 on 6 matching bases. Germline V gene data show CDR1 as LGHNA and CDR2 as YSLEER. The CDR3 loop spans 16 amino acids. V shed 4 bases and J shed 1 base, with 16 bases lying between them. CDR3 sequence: CASSRAKGVRNTEAFF. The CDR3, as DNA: TGCGCCAGCAGCCGAGCAAAGGGGGTTCGGAACACTGAAGCTTTCTTT.

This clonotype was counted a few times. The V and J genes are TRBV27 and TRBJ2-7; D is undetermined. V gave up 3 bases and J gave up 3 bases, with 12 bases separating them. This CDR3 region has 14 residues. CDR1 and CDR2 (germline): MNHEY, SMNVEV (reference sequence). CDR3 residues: CASSFPAGDYEQYF. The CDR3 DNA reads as TGTGCCAGCAGTTTTCCGGCCGGTGACTACGAGCAGTACTTC.

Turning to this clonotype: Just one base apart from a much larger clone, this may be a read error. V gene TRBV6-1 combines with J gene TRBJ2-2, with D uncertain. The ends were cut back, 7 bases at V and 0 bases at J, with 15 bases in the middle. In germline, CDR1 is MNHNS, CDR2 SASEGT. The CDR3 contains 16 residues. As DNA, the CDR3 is TGTGCCAGCAACTTACGTGGGGTCACGAACACCGGGGAGCTGTTTTTT. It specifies CASNLRGVTNTGELFF.